This T cell receptor beta chain was captured by sequencing in a study of beta chain features in type 1 diabetes. Expressed TCRB transcripts were sequenced because the entire RNA isolate underwent reverse transcription. Profiled with immunoSEQ multiplex PCR; TCRdb holds only in-frame clones, not every one. The repertoire includes 600,000 to 650,000 clones, roughly a sixth of them detected once, and about 0.097% sits in the top ten. The CDR3 loop spans 14 amino acids. The germline V gene has CDR1 SNHLY and CDR2 FYNNEI. Trimming removed 6 bases from V and 7 bases from J; junction bases left unmatched: 4. This clone came up a few times. Its antigen remains unknown. Sorting that relied on CD45RO/CCR7/CD25/CD127/CD95/CD27 yielded CD4+ naive, central memory, regulatory and stem cell-like memory cells. In all sorted populations, purity surpassed 95%. Broader study findings: Fewer insertions but more deletions were seen at VDJ junctions in type 1 diabetes patients. PCR might preferentially amplify shorter templates, equally in patients and controls.

The sample consisted of naive CD4+ T cells from blood. This receptor was obtained from a man aged 18 to 29 in good health. J is TRBJ1-6 and V is TRBV2; TRBD1 matches 9 bases. The CDR3 here is CASSRGTGNSPLHF. In DNA, the CDR3 is TGTGCCAGCAGCCGAGGGACAGGGAATTCACCCCTCCACTTT. The complete variable domain, with remaining parts taken from reference TRBV2 and TRBJ1-6, reads EPEVTQTPSHQVTQMGQEVILRCVPISNHLYFYWYRQILGQKVEFLVSFYNNEISEKSEIFDDQFSVERPDGSNFTLKIRSTKLEDSAMYFCASSRGTGNSPLHFGNGTRLTVT.